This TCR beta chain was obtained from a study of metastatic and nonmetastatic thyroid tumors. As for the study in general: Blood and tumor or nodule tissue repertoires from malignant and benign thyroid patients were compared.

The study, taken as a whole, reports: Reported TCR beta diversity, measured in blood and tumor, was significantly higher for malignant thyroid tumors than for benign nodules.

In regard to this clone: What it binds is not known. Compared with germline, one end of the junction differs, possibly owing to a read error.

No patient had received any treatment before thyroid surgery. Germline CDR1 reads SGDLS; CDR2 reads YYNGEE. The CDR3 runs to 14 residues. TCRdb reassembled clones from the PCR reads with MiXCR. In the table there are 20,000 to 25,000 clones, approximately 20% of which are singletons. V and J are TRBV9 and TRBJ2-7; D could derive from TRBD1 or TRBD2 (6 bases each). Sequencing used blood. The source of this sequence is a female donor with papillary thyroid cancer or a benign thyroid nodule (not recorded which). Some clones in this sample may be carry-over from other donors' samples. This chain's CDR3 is CATSVGGRTYEQYF. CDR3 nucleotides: TGTGCCACCAGCGTAGGGGGGAGAACCTACGAGCAGTACTTC.